These 5 T cell receptor beta chains came from one sample sequenced in a study of cytomegalovirus exposure and HLA in healthy donors. PCR was performed using 60 Vbeta and 13 Jbeta primers. Clones were sequenced by immunoSEQ multiplex PCR, and TCRdb holds only the in-frame ones, with some missing. The sample carries around 190,000 clones, approximately 80% recorded once. What was sequenced was PBMCs. Every receptor here comes from a woman in her 30s in good health and CMV-seronegative.

This clone was counted once. The genes are TRBV15 and TRBJ2-3, with a possible D match to TRBD2 (6 bases). Looked up from germline, CDR1 is LNHNV and CDR2 is YYDKDF (reference sequence). Trimming stripped 3 bases from V and 8 bases from J, with 27 bases between. The CDR3 has 18 residues. The CDR3: CATSSPSSGGAAFFTQYF. Here the CDR3 DNA reads TGTGCCACCAGCAGCCCCTCCTCTGGAGGGGCCGCCTTTTTTACGCAGTATTTT.

The CDR3 reads CASSQDDLAGGTRELFF. The CDR3 coding sequence is TGTGCCAGCAGCCAAGATGATCTAGCGGGAGGGACCCGGGAGCTGTTTTTT. The chain recombines TRBV4-2 with TRBJ2-2, with 12 positions matching TRBD2. V lost 0 bases and J lost 9; bases outside the gene matches: 8. Germline V gene lookup returns CDR1 LGHNA and CDR2 YNFKEQ. CDR3 length: 17 residues.

V usage is TRBV5-1 and J usage is TRBJ1-1; 9 nucleotides align to TRBD1. Per the germline V gene, CDR1 is SGHRS and CDR2 is YFSETQ. V was pared by 1 base and J by 4 bases, with 5 bases of the junction left unmatched. CDR3 size: 15 residues. CDR3 bases: TGCGCCAGCAGCTTGAGGGAGGACAGGGGCACTGAAGCTTTCTTT. It encodes CASSLREDRGTEAFF.

V and J are TRBV4-1 and TRBJ2-7, with 9 bases that match TRBD1. The CDR3 runs 14 residues. Trimming cost V 4 bases and J 7 bases; bases outside gene matches: 8. Germline-derived CDR1 and CDR2 are MGHRA and YSYEKL. CDR3 nucleotides: TGCGCCAGCAGCCTACGGGACAGGGCGGGTGAGCAGTACTTC. Translating gives CASSLRDRAGEQYF.

The V and J genes are TRBV5-4 and TRBJ1-2, with D tentatively TRBD1 (6 bases). The CDR3 totals 14 residues. Germline loops: CDR1 SGHNT, CDR2 YYREEE (reference sequence). The V end lost 2 bases, the J end lost 8 bases, and 16 bases lay between the germline ends. This CDR3 is CASSFAQGLEGYTF. In nucleotides, the CDR3 is TGTGCCAGCAGCTTCGCACAGGGTTTAGAGGGCTACACCTTC.